This TCR beta chain was sequenced in a study of cytomegalovirus exposure and HLA in healthy donors (dated by TCRdb to 2016 to 2017). For the wider study: An earlier analysis of approximately 590 of the donors reported about 250 Gb of sequence data and some 120 million unique TCR beta sequences from some 180 million T cells. Around 330 gigabases of sequencing data and around 85 million unique TCR sequences made up an early release that covered approximately 650 HLA-typed donors. The genetic ancestry cluster associated with self-reported Caucasian donors included about four fifths of the 300 to 450 genotyped donors. The study aimed to test whether signatures of past pathogen exposure could be identified by cataloging public T cell receptors. The study profiled the T cell repertoires of 500 to 800 subjects by immunosequencing and related them to cytomegalovirus serostatus. A separate validation cohort of 100 to 150 different subjects was used in addition to the roughly 670-subject first cohort. The study combined high-throughput TCR immunosequencing, statistical association of individual TCRs with disease status, and machine learning to predict cytomegalovirus infection status. In a later analysis, previously published TCR beta repertoires from several hundred donors were re-analyzed and high-resolution HLA genotyping was added so that TCR occurrence patterns could be studied. The later analysis used no new phenotypic data to find candidate immune exposures, relying instead on TCR beta sequences and their occurrence across donors. In an earlier analysis of more than 550 of the donors, high-throughput TCR beta sequencing was used to judge whether each TCR beta V gene segment behaved as functional or pseudogenic. Alongside the repertoire data, information on donor age, sex, ethnicity and CMV serostatus was compiled. A later genetic analysis used genome-wide SNP genotypes for about three fifths of the 666 donors, treating that subset as a discovery cohort. All discovery cohort repertoires had been generated on a single sequencing platform. HLA typing covered class I and class II loci at four-digit resolution. The number of donors typed differed by locus, with roughly 620-630 for A, B, C, DRB1 and DQB1, 522 for DQA1, 606 for DPA1, and under 490 for DPB1. Roughly five DR-DQ haplotypes were handled as single units for association and clustering, since linkage in the cohort was strong. Among 398 genotyped donors of the cohort, an average of approximately 230,000 unique TCR beta nucleotide sequences were sequenced per donor, roughly 20% of them non-productive. Overall study results and their limits: A few of the identified cytomegalovirus-associated TCR beta chains were confirmed in vitro to be specific for cytomegalovirus antigens. The authors suggested that the approach could potentially be generalized to other disease states and immunological phenotypes. Most CMV-associated TCR beta chains appeared to be HLA-restricted in a later analysis, and the HLA associations seemed to be driven largely by CMV exposure. Presence/absence analyses assumed roughly uniform sequencing depth across donors, an assumption that may not hold. Correlated functional status among segregating V segments might reflect linkage disequilibrium, but an unknown experimental factor could not be ruled out. An association between a missense DCLRE1C variant and V-gene and J-gene trimming of TCR beta chains was found in a later genetic analysis and replicated in an independent cohort. In both the original and validation cohorts, the classifier was reported to diagnose cytomegalovirus status with high specificity and sensitivity. In an earlier analysis of about 550 of the donors, most TCR beta V segments were observed in productive rearrangements about 90% or about 30% of the time, broadly matching IMGT annotations. Assigning TCR associations to individual alleles was difficult when HLA alleles, especially DR and DQ, strongly co-occurred. Several of the top co-occurrence clusters appeared to be linked to parvovirus B19, influenza, CMV and Epstein-Barr virus, according to a later analysis. In a later analysis, the rate of TCR association differed among HLA loci, with DRB1 alleles having the most associated TCRs and HLA-C alleles having the fewest. In a later analysis, 15,000 to 20,000 TCR beta sequences were associated with specific HLA alleles at a false discovery rate of 0.05. Compared with the roughly 710-donor mean, donors in an Asian-associated ancestry cluster had fewer N-insertions in productive TCRs, according to a later genetic analysis. While some public TCRs were present in many individuals, most TCR sequences turned up only very rarely across donors. HLA typing was unavailable for some donors at each locus, so association tests used only the typed subset. A further reported finding was that TCR beta sequences accurately predicted the HLA-A and HLA-B alleles for most subjects in the first cohort. Some IMGT-functional V segments, including TRBV6-2 and TRBV6-3, could not be told apart with the 87-base-pair reads, so those segments were excluded. A cluster of highly shared sequence variants was judged likely to be a technical artifact of the sequencing pipeline. In this cohort, only TCR beta chains were sequenced, and detectable features were limited by the absence of alpha or paired-chain data. Because counts were too low, approximately 18 rarely observed V segments, including chromosome 9 orphons, were excluded from the earlier analysis of under 650 of the donors. The study gave a list of 150 to 200 TCR beta chains associated with cytomegalovirus. Compared with equally common non-associated chains, HLA-associated TCR beta chains in a later analysis were more clonally expanded and had lower generation probabilities. The only immune exposure information available for the cohort was CMV serostatus.

The CDR3, from cysteine to phenylalanine, totals 16 residues. Just CDR3 DNA is preserved here, 48 bases in frame from base 1. Per the germline V gene, LGHNA is the CDR1 and YNFKEQ is the CDR2. V has 1 base trimmed and J has 1 base trimmed; junction bases matching no gene number 2. In total, 500 to 700 healthy bone marrow donors made up the cohort. Cohort members were all nominally healthy when sampled, although unrecorded immune exposures were likely present. The donor tested CMV seronegative, placing the donor among the approximately 360 seronegative members of the cohort. Every donor gave a peripheral blood sample, and the peripheral blood mononuclear cells from that sample were used for TCR beta sequencing. The Qiagen DNeasy Blood Extraction Kit was used to extract genomic DNA from the blood cell samples. Libraries came from the immunoSEQ multiplex PCR assay. A mixture of 60 forward primers for TCR Vbeta segments and 13 reverse primers for TCR Jbeta segments was used in the multiplex PCR. The CDR3 region of rearranged TCR beta genes was amplified from genomic DNA by a multiplex PCR assay. Amplified TCR beta libraries were sequenced as 87-base-pair reads on the Illumina HiSeq System. The paper's data handling went like this. Across the 666 repertoires, a later analysis counted 78 million or so unique TCR beta chains, 8.5 million to 12 million of which were shared by at least two donors. Raw reads were error-corrected and collapsed into unique sequences with a nearest-neighbor algorithm that merged closely related sequences to remove PCR and sequencing errors. To assign V, D and J gene segments, CDR3 sequences were aligned to IMGT reference sequences. Each retained sequence needed at least a six-nucleotide match to both a V gene segment and a J gene segment. A rearrangement was called productive if the CDR3 had no stop codons and remained in frame with V and J, and every other rearrangement was called non-productive. CDR3 was defined by IMGT convention, running from the second conserved V-encoded cysteine to the conserved J-encoded phenylalanine. In an earlier analysis of around 570 of the donors, sequences lacking an unambiguous match to a single V gene segment were excluded. In an earlier analysis of 450 to 750 of the donors, a V segment was called functional when productive rearrangements were above 56.7%, and segregating when the standard deviation between donors exceeded 5%. A statistical classification framework was built to diagnose cytomegalovirus status from the catalog of TCR beta chain sequences. A later analysis assigned V and J genes by comparing TCR nucleotide sequences with IMGT/GENE-DB human TR gene sequences. In a later analysis, CDR3 sequences and most-parsimonious VDJ recombination scenarios were assigned using the TCRdist pipeline. In a later analysis, each TCR beta chain was defined by its CDR3 amino acid sequence together with its V-gene family, and reads lacking a unique V-gene family were excluded. A later analysis removed nearly 600 highly shared, low-generation-probability nucleotide sequences to deal with suspected cross-contamination and a sequencing artifact. In a later analysis, a clonal expansion index was calculated for each public chain from normalized within-repertoire ranks of inferred template counts. In a later analysis, generation probabilities were computed using a VDJ recombination model fitted to out-of-frame rearrangements, and the results were checked against IGoR. A later analysis scored TCR-TCR, TCR-HLA and TCR-CMV co-occurrence with hypergeometric tests, applying a repertoire-size bias correction to TCR pairs. To estimate false discovery rates, a later analysis permuted the HLA or CMV assignments 20 times. A later analysis grouped co-occurring TCRs with DBSCAN, adding TCRdist sequence similarity when clustering within HLA-allele-positive subsets. Repertoires with fewer than 30,000 or more than 120,000 public chains, plus five repertoires with anomalous nucleotide sharing, were excluded from co-occurrence clustering. Imported from immuneACCESS, the table was reduced by TCRdb to in-frame sequences with V and J called. These copies leave out some clones; in studies compared against another copy, an unresolved V gene accounts for under half, and the cause of the remainder is not known. V and J calls and clone size follow that table, whereas D and trimming were derived from the DNA. Counted in this sample were 190,000 or so clones; 65% to 85% of them appeared once. The top ten clones comprise roughly 0.097% of the sample.

With regard to this clone: No antigen is known for it. The sample holds no much larger clone one base away, and base qualities are not on file.

The receptor was isolated from a boy between 2 and 15 years old in good health and CMV-seronegative. Input material: PBMCs. In this chain, TRBV4-2 is recombined with TRBJ2-1; 9 central nucleotides agree with TRBD2. DNA sequence: TGTGCCAGCAGCCAAGCAGCGGGGGGATCCTACAATGAGCAGTTCTTC. Translated, it reads CASSQAAGGSYNEQFF.